The rows below give T cell receptor beta chains drawn from one sample of a study of CD8+ T cells in alopecia areata. Method: immunoSEQ multiplex PCR; TCRdb's copy keeps in-frame clones and lacks some. The sample consists of 150,000 to 200,000 clones, roughly 65% of them appearing once. Sequencing was performed on CD4+ T cells sorted from blood, taken at week 0. These receptors were obtained from a human donor with alopecia areata. Each CDR3 is given with its conserved first and last residue. Each record gives: V gene, CDR3 length, CDR3 protein.

v_call: TRBV12-5
cdr3_length: 13
cdr3_aa: CANAERQESEQFF

v_call: TRBV7-2
cdr3_length: 12
cdr3_aa: CASSLIMNEQFF

v_call: TRBV19
cdr3_length: 15
cdr3_aa: CASSIQGSKNTEAFF

v_call: TRBV18
cdr3_length: 16
cdr3_aa: CASSPASRDPKDEAFF

v_call: TRBV20-1
cdr3_length: 10
cdr3_aa: CSAAFTEAFF

v_call: TRBV7-3
cdr3_length: 12
cdr3_aa: CASSTSTGELFF

v_call: TRBV27
cdr3_length: 15
cdr3_aa: CASSPLTSGAGEQYF

v_call: TRBV5-1
cdr3_length: 13
cdr3_aa: CASSLLPDTPLHF

v_call: TRBV29-1
cdr3_length: 14
cdr3_aa: CSVDRGGRNNEQFF

v_call: TRBV4-3
cdr3_length: 16
cdr3_aa: CASSQMASGGQETQYF

v_call: TRBV7-2
cdr3_length: 14
cdr3_aa: CASSSPGWGTEAFF